This record looks at one TCR beta chain sequence and its context. Its antigen is currently unknown. This sample was taken from a study of OX40 agonist ivuxolimab in advanced cancers. Broader study findings: Part of the nonresponder group also had normalized T-cell clonal expansion that was low. Partial responders dosed at 0.1-3.0 mg/kg displayed clonal expansion ranking among the lowest.

This table comes from immunoSEQ multiplex PCR, and its TCRdb copy is limited to in-frame clones, with some not included. Here the sample spans around 86,000 clones, more than 85% being singletons. This sequence originates from an adult with an advanced solid tumor such as melanoma, head and neck, liver or kidney cancer. The sequences come from CD4+ or CD8+ T cells sorted from blood, collected in a trial of the OX40 agonist ivuxolimab.

CDR3 residues: CASSLWGSGRLMETQYF. Here the CDR3 DNA reads TGTGCCAGCAGTTTATGGGGGAGCGGGAGGCTTATGGAGACCCAGTACTTC. The V and J genes are TRBV27 and TRBJ2-5; 9 positions agree with TRBD2. V shed 1 base, J shed 5 bases, and the junction held 11 bases outside the gene matches. Germline V gene lookup returns CDR1 MNHEY and CDR2 SMNVEV (reference sequence). The CDR3 length is 17 residues.